Listed here is a single T cell receptor beta chain. The data stem from a study of early stage breast cancer tumors. V dropped 0 bases and J dropped 6 bases, with 3 bases sitting between them. CDR1 and CDR2 (germline): MNHNY, SVGAGI (reference sequence). The length of the CDR3 is 12 residues. The protocol was immunoSEQ multiplex PCR, while the TCRdb copy is restricted to in-frame clones and leaves out a portion. The sample records about 41,000 clones, about 78% being singletons. This chain connects TRBV6-6 to TRBJ2-1; D remains unclear. The clonotype comes from a person aged 45 to 59 with breast cancer. Material: blood. CDR3 sequence reads: CASSYSGNEQFF. CDR3 DNA: TGTGCCAGCAGTTACTCCGGCAATGAGCAGTTCTTC.